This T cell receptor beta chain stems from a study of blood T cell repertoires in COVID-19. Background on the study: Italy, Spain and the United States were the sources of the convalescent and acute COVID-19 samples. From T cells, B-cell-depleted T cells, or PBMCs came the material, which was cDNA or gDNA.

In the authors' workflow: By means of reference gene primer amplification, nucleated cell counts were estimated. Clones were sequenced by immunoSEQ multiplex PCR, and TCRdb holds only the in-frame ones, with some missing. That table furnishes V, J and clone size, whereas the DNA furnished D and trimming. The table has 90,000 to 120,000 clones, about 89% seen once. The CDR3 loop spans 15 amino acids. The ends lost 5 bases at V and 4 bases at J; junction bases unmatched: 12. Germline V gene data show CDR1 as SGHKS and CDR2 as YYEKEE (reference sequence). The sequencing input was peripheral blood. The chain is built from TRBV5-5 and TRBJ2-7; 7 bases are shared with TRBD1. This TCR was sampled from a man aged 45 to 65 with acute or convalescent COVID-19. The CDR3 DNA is TGTGCCAGCAGTTCGATAGGGGGCGAAGGGTACGAGCAGTACTTC. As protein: CASSSIGGEGYEQYF.